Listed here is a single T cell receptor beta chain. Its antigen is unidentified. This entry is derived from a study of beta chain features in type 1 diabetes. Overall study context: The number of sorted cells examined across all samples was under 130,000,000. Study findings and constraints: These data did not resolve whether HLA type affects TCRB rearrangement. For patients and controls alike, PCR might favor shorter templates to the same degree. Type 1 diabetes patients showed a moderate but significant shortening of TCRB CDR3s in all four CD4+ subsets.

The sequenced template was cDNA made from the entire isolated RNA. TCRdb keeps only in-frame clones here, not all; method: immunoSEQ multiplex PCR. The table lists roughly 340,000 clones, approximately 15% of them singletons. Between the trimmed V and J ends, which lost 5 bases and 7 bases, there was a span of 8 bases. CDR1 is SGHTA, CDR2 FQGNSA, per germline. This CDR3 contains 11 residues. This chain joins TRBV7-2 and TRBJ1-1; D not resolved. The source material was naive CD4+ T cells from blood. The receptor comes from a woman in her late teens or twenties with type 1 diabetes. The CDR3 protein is CASSPRGEAFF. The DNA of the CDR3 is TGTGCCAGCAGCCCTCGCGGTGAAGCTTTCTTT.